Below, 2 T cell receptor beta chains from the same sample are listed, as sequenced in a study of T cells in Graves' hyperthyroidism and ophthalmopathy. Template material for amplifying TCR beta CDR3 regions consisted of RNA transcripts. The study used the HTBI primer set for a first-round RT-PCR of the TCR CDR3. TCRdb re-derived calls from the multiplex PCR reads in MiXCR, one entry per CDR3 protein. The sample consists of around 600,000 distinct CDR3 sequences, roughly 15% of them appearing once. The sequenced sample consisted of blood. These TCRs come from a woman aged 50 to 65 with Graves' ophthalmopathy.

This clonotype was seen many times. The gene calls are TRBV2 and TRBJ2-3, with a tentative D call TRBD2 (6 bases). Trimming removed 7 bases from V and 0 bases from J, with 14 bases in between. The CDR3 has 15 amino acids. Germline V gives CDR1 SNHLY, CDR2 FYNNEI. The CDR3 DNA follows: TGTGCCAGCACTATAAGCGGGTCTAGCACAGATACGCAGTATTTT. Protein: CASTISGSSTDTQYF. Full variable domain (missing parts from reference TRBV2 and TRBJ2-3): EPEVTQTPSHQVTQMGQEVILRCVPISNHLYFYWYRQILGQKVEFLVSFYNNEISEKSEIFDDQFSVERPDGSNFTLKIRSTKLEDSAMYFCASTISGSSTDTQYFGPGTRLTVL.

There are many counts of this clonotype. The chain combines TRBV5-1 with TRBJ1-1; D is perhaps TRBD1 (5 bases). There are 13 residues in the CDR3. CDR1 is SGHRS, CDR2 YFSETQ, per germline. Trimming took 6 bases from V and 3 from J, leaving 12 bases between them. Here the CDR3 DNA reads TGCGCCAGCACACCCAGGGTCGACACTGAAGCTTTCTTT. Amino acid sequence: CASTPRVDTEAFF.